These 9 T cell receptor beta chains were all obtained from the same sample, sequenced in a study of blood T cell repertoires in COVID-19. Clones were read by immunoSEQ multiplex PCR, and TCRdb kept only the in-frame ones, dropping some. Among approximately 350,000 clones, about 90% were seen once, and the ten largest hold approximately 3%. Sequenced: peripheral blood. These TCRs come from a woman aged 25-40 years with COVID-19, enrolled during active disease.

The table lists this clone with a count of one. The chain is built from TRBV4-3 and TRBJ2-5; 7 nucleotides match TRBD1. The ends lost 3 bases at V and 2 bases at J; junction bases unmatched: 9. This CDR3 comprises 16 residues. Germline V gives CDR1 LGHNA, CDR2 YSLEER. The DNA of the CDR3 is TGCGCCAGCAGCCAGGGTGCTGGGGGACAGCAAGAGACCCAGTACTTC. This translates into CASSQGAGGQQETQYF.

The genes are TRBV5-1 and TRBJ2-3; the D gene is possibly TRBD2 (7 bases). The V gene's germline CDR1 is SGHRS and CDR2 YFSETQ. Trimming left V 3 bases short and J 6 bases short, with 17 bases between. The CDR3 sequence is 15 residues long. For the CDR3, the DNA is TGCGCCAGCAGCTCATGGGGAACGGGGGGCGATACGCAGTATTTT. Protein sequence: CASSSWGTGGDTQYF.

The CDR3 nucleotides are TGTGCCAGCAGCTTAGCGCGTGCAAGGCGCGGCAATGAGCAGTTCTTC. Residues: CASSLARARRGNEQFF. The chain uses TRBV7-2 and TRBJ2-1; no reliable D call. V lost 0 bases and J lost 6, with 15 bases in between. The germline gives CDR1 SGHTA, CDR2 FQGNSA. The CDR3 runs 16 residues.

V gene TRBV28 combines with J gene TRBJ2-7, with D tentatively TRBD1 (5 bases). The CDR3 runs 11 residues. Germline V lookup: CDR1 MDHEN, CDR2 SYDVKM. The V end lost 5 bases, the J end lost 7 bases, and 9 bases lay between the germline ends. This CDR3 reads CASSTQGEQYV. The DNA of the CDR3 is TGTGCCAGCAGTACCCAGGGAGAGCAGTACGTC.

The CDR3 region has the DNA TGTGCCAGCAGCCAAGATCTCGGGGGGGCTTACAATGAGCAGTTCTTC. As protein: CASSQDLGGAYNEQFF. The gene calls are TRBV4-2 and TRBJ2-1; 8 nucleotides match TRBD2. The V and J ends lost 0 bases and 4 bases, in that order; junction bases with no gene match: 5. Germline loops: CDR1 LGHNA, CDR2 YNFKEQ. This CDR3 is 16 amino acids long.

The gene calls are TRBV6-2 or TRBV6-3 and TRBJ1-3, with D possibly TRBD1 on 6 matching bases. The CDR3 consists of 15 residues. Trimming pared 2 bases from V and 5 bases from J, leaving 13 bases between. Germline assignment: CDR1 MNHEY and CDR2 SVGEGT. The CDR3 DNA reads TGTGCCAGCAGTTACCGCCGGGACATCCGAAACACCATATATTTT. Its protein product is CASSYRRDIRNTIYF.

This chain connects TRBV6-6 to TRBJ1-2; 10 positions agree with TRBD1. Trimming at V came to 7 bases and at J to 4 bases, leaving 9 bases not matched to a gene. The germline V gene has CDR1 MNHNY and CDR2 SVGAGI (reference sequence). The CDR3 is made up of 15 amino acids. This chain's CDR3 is CASTGGQGVSYGYTF. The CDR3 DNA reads TGTGCCAGCACCGGAGGACAGGGGGTGTCCTATGGCTACACCTTC.

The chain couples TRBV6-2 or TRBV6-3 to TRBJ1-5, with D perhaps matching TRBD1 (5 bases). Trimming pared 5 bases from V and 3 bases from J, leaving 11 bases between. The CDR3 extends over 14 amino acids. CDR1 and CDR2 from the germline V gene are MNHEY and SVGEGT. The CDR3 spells CASSPWGDNQPQHF. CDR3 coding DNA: TGTGCCAGCAGTCCGTGGGGGGACAATCAGCCCCAGCATTTT.

CDR3 protein: CASSQGTGQGTDTQYF. CDR3 nucleotide sequence: TGCGCCAGCAGCCAAGGTACAGGACAGGGCACAGATACGCAGTATTTT. The chain carries TRBV4-1 and TRBJ2-3; TRBD1 matches 7 bases. The CDR3 runs to 16 residues. Germline CDR1 reads MGHRA; CDR2 reads YSYEKL. Trimming at V came to 1 base and at J to 1 base, leaving 5 bases not matched to a gene.